This is a list of T cell receptor beta chains from one sample in a study of beta chain features in type 1 diabetes. Profiling relied on immunoSEQ multiplex PCR, and the TCRdb table lists in-frame clones only, not all of them. The sample holds approximately 200,000 clones; 9.6% are singletons and the top ten take less than 0.035%. The material sequenced was naive CD4+ T cells from blood. The source is a woman aged 18-30 years in good health. Both conserved end residues are part of each CDR3. The order of the fields is D gene, clone size, J gene, V gene, CDR3 DNA, CDR3 protein. A D gene is named only where the DNA matches it firmly. Clone size is not always given. Where it is, it says once, few, many or a class for expanded clones.

D: -; size: few; J: TRBJ1-5; V: TRBV14; DNA: TGTGCCAGCAGCCCTCCGGACAGAGTCAATCAGCCCCAGCATTTT; CDR3: CASSPPDRVNQPQHF
D: TRBD1; size: -; J: TRBJ1-1; V: TRBV5-1; DNA: TGCGCCAGCAGCCCCCGGACAGGGGGGGAAGCTTTCTTT; CDR3: CASSPRTGGEAFF
D: -; size: many; J: TRBJ2-1; V: TRBV15; DNA: TGTGCCACCCAAATCGGGGGCTCCTACAATGAGCAGTTCTTC; CDR3: CATQIGGSYNEQFF
D: TRBD2; size: few; J: TRBJ2-3; V: TRBV7-2; DNA: TGTGCCAGCAGCAAAAGGAACTCGCGGGAGAGGTCAGATACGCAGTATTTT; CDR3: CASSKRNSRERSDTQYF
D: -; size: -; J: TRBJ1-1; V: TRBV5-1; DNA: TGCGCCAGCAGCAGAGAGGGTTTGGAGGCAGGTACTGAAGCTTTCTTT; CDR3: CASSREGLEAGTEAFF
D: -; size: -; J: TRBJ2-7; V: TRBV30; DNA: TGTGCCTGGAGTGTACTGGCACCTAGCGAGCAGTACTTC; CDR3: CAWSVLAPSEQYF
D: -; size: -; J: TRBJ2-1; V: TRBV19; DNA: TGTGCCAGTAGTATCAGGAACAGGTTCGATGAGCAGTTCTTC; CDR3: CASSIRNRFDEQFF
D: -; size: few; J: TRBJ2-7; V: TRBV5-1; DNA: TGCGCCAGCAGCTTCAAAGCGGACTCCTACGAGCAGTACTTC; CDR3: CASSFKADSYEQYF
D: -; size: -; J: TRBJ1-1; V: TRBV6-5; DNA: TGTGCCAGCAGTCCCCAGGTGTTTTACACTGAAGCTTTCTTT; CDR3: CASSPQVFYTEAFF
D: -; size: few; J: TRBJ2-4; V: TRBV5-6; DNA: TGTGCCAGCAGCTTGGGTAGATTAGCAGCCAAAAACATTCAGTACTTC; CDR3: CASSLGRLAAKNIQYF
D: -; size: -; J: TRBJ2-3; V: TRBV2; DNA: TGTGCCAGCAACCCTACTGGAGATACGCAGTATTTT; CDR3: CASNPTGDTQYF
D: -; size: -; J: TRBJ1-2; V: TRBV30; DNA: TGTGCCTGGAGTCCCTCTACAATCAGGGCCGCGGGGGGCTACACCTTC; CDR3: CAWSPSTIRAAGGYTF
D: -; size: many; J: TRBJ2-7; V: TRBV7-2; DNA: TGTGCCAGCAGCTCGACCAGGTACGAGCAGTACTTC; CDR3: CASSSTRYEQYF
D: -; size: -; J: TRBJ2-5; V: TRBV6-6; DNA: TGTGCCAGCAGTTCCCAGGGGCGACAAACCCAAGAGACCCAGTACTTC; CDR3: CASSSQGRQTQETQYF
D: -; size: -; J: TRBJ1-6; V: TRBV5-1; DNA: TGCGCCAGCAGCTTGCTCTCAGGGACTCCTGAATCACCCCTCCACTTT; CDR3: CASSLLSGTPESPLHF
D: TRBD2; size: -; J: TRBJ2-7; V: TRBV5-4; DNA: TGTGCCAGCAGCTTGGGCCGACTAGCGGGTTACGAGCAGTACTTC; CDR3: CASSLGRLAGYEQYF
D: -; size: many; J: TRBJ2-6; V: TRBV9; DNA: TGTGCCAGCTCCCCGAGCGGGCGGGCCAACGTCCTGACTTTC; CDR3: CASSPSGRANVLTF
D: -; size: -; J: TRBJ2-5; V: TRBV28; DNA: TGTGCCAGCAGTTCGCGCATACGGTCGGGGGAGACCCAGTACTTC; CDR3: CASSSRIRSGETQYF
D: -; size: -; J: TRBJ2-7; V: TRBV6-1; DNA: TGTGCCAGCAGTGCCCCAGGCTACGAGCAGTACTTC; CDR3: CASSAPGYEQYF
D: -; size: many; J: TRBJ2-1; V: TRBV29-1; DNA: TGCAGCGTTGCGACAGACTCCTACAATGAGCAGTTCTTC; CDR3: CSVATDSYNEQFF
D: TRBD2; size: few; J: TRBJ2-3; V: TRBV9; DNA: TGTGCCAGCAGCGTAGCGACTAGCGGGGGAGATACGCAGTATTTT; CDR3: CASSVATSGGDTQYF
D: TRBD1; size: -; J: TRBJ1-1; V: TRBV5-1; DNA: TGCGCCAGCAGCCTCGGGACAGTGAACACTGAAGCTTTCTTT; CDR3: CASSLGTVNTEAFF
D: -; size: -; J: TRBJ1-1; V: TRBV2; DNA: TGTGCCAGCAGTGAGTCCCCAGACACTGAAGCTTTCTTT; CDR3: CASSESPDTEAFF
D: -; size: -; J: TRBJ2-1; V: TRBV6-1; DNA: TGTGCCAGCAGGGAGTCAGCGGGTAATGAGCAGTTCTTC; CDR3: CASRESAGNEQFF
D: TRBD1; size: -; J: TRBJ2-2; V: TRBV6-4; DNA: TGTGCCAGCAGAAGGCCCCGGACAGGGACGTACACCGGGGAGCTGTTTTTT; CDR3: CASRRPRTGTYTGELFF
D: -; size: many; J: TRBJ2-7; V: TRBV11-2; DNA: TGTGCCAGCAGCTTAGTAGGCACAGGGCGGAACGAGCAGTACTTC; CDR3: CASSLVGTGRNEQYF
D: TRBD1; size: few; J: TRBJ1-4; V: TRBV7-9; DNA: TGTGCCAGCAGCTTAGGGGCCGGGACAGGGATCTTT; CDR3: CASSLGAGTGIF
D: TRBD1; size: few; J: TRBJ2-7; V: TRBV27; DNA: TGTGCCAGCAGTCAAGCGACAGGGGATATGGGAAGCTACGAGCAGTACTTC; CDR3: CASSQATGDMGSYEQYF
D: -; size: -; J: TRBJ2-1; V: TRBV19; DNA: TGTGCCAGTGCGACTGCGTCCAGGGCTCCTGAGCAGTTCTTC; CDR3: CASATASRAPEQFF
D: -; size: many; J: TRBJ2-1; V: TRBV11-1; DNA: TGTGCCAGCAGCATCCAGATTAATGAGCAGTTCTTC; CDR3: CASSIQINEQFF
D: -; size: few; J: TRBJ2-7; V: TRBV4-2; DNA: TGTGCCAGCAGCCAAGGTCTATACGAGCAGTACTTC; CDR3: CASSQGLYEQYF
D: -; size: -; J: TRBJ2-1; V: TRBV6-6; DNA: TGTGCCAGCAGTTACCTGGACTATGACAATGAGCAGTTCTTC; CDR3: CASSYLDYDNEQFF
D: TRBD1; size: -; J: TRBJ2-1; V: TRBV7-3; DNA: TGTGCCAGCAGCTTCCGGGACAGAGAGGGTGAGCAGTTCTTC; CDR3: CASSFRDREGEQFF
D: TRBD2; size: -; J: TRBJ2-3; V: TRBV9; DNA: TGTGCCAGCGGGGGGACTACCCTGCCAGATACGCAGTATTTT; CDR3: CASGGTTLPDTQYF
D: -; size: few; J: TRBJ2-1; V: TRBV5-1; DNA: TGCGCCAGCAGCGGTCCATGGAGGGATGAGCAGTTCTTC; CDR3: CASSGPWRDEQFF
D: TRBD2; size: many; J: TRBJ2-3; V: TRBV2; DNA: TGTGCCAGCAAGAGCGGGATCACAGATACGCAGTATTTT; CDR3: CASKSGITDTQYF
D: -; size: -; J: TRBJ1-6; V: TRBV19; DNA: TGTGCCAGTAGTATAACTGCGCAGGGCAATCGTCGGAATTCACCCCTCCACTTT; CDR3: CASSITAQGNRRNSPLHF
D: TRBD1; size: -; J: TRBJ1-2; V: TRBV6-5; DNA: TGTGCCAGCAGTTCCCGGGACAGGGATGGCTACACCTTC; CDR3: CASSSRDRDGYTF
D: -; size: few; J: TRBJ2-3; V: TRBV7-6; DNA: TGTGCCAGCAGCTTACTTTCGTCAGGGGACACAGATACGCAGTATTTT; CDR3: CASSLLSSGDTDTQYF
D: TRBD1; size: few; J: TRBJ2-1; V: TRBV18; DNA: TGTGCCAGCTCACCACAACAGGGGAAAGATGAGCAGTTCTTC; CDR3: CASSPQQGKDEQFF
D: -; size: few; J: TRBJ2-2; V: TRBV7-3; DNA: TGTGCCAGCAGCTTCTCCGGGAGCGGGGAGCTGTTTTTT; CDR3: CASSFSGSGELFF
D: -; size: few; J: TRBJ2-1; V: TRBV5-1; DNA: TGCGCCAGCAGCTTGGCCGGCCGCAGGGTGTTAGACAATGAGCAGTTCTTC; CDR3: CASSLAGRRVLDNEQFF
D: TRBD1; size: -; J: TRBJ1-3; V: TRBV5-1; DNA: TGCGCCAGCAGCTTCGGGACAGCCTCCCCTTCTGGAAACACCATATATTTT; CDR3: CASSFGTASPSGNTIYF
D: TRBD1; size: -; J: TRBJ2-2; V: TRBV7-8; DNA: TGTGCCAGCAGCTACCGGGACAGCATCACCGGGGAGCTGTTTTTT; CDR3: CASSYRDSITGELFF
D: TRBD1; size: few; J: TRBJ2-5; V: TRBV6-1; DNA: TGTGCCAGCAGGTTGGGACAGGGCGGGGAGACCCAGTACTTC; CDR3: CASRLGQGGETQYF
D: TRBD1; size: once; J: TRBJ2-1; V: TRBV6-6; DNA: TGTGTCAGCAGAGCGACAGGGCCTTCCTACAATGAGCAGTTCTTC; CDR3: CVSRATGPSYNEQFF
D: -; size: -; J: TRBJ2-3; V: TRBV28; DNA: TGTGCCAGCAGTTGGGGGACTACAGATACGCAGTATTTT; CDR3: CASSWGTTDTQYF
D: -; size: few; J: TRBJ2-7; V: TRBV6-5; DNA: TGTGCCAGCAGTTACCGAGTAGGGGGTGGAGAGCAGTACTTC; CDR3: CASSYRVGGGEQYF
D: TRBD2; size: -; J: TRBJ2-7; V: TRBV2; DNA: TGTGCCAGCAGTGAAGATTGGGGGGGCCTAGCGGGGGCTTCCTACGAGCAGTACTTC; CDR3: CASSEDWGGLAGASYEQYF
D: -; size: -; J: TRBJ2-2; V: TRBV7-8; DNA: TGTGCCAGCAGCAGACAGGGACTGAGCACCGGGGAGCTGTTTTTT; CDR3: CASSRQGLSTGELFF
D: -; size: few; J: TRBJ1-1; V: TRBV6-6; DNA: TGTGCCAGCAGTTTCAGTTCCACTGAAGCTTTCTTT; CDR3: CASSFSSTEAFF
D: TRBD1; size: -; J: TRBJ2-2; V: TRBV28; DNA: TGTGCCAGCTGGGGACAGCCGCACACCGGGGAGCTGTTTTTT; CDR3: CASWGQPHTGELFF
D: TRBD2; size: -; J: TRBJ2-3; V: TRBV6-5; DNA: TGTGCCAGCAGTCAGCGGGAACGCACAGATACGCAGTATTTT; CDR3: CASSQRERTDTQYF
D: TRBD2; size: -; J: TRBJ2-5; V: TRBV6-5; DNA: TGTGCCAGCAGTTACCAGGGACTAGCGGGCGAGACCCAGTACTTC; CDR3: CASSYQGLAGETQYF